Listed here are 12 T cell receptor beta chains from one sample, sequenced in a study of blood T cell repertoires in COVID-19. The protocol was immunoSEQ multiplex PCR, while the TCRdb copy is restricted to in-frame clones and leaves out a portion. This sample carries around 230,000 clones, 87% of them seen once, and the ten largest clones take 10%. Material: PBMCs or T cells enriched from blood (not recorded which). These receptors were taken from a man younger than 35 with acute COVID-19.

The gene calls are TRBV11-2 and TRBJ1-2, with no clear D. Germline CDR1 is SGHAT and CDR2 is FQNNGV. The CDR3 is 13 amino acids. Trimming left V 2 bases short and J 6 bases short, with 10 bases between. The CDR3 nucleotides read TGTGCCAGCAGCTTACTCAGGAACGATGGCTACACCTTC. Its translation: CASSLLRNDGYTF.

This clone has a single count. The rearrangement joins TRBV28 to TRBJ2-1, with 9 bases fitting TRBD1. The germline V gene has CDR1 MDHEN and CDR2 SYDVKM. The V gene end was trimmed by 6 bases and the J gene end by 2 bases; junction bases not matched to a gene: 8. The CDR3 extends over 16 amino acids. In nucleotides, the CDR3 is TGTGCCAGCAGACCTACCGGGACAGGGACCTACAATGAGCAGTTCTTC. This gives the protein CASRPTGTGTYNEQFF. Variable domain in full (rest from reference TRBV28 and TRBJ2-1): DVKVTQSSRYLVKRTGEKVFLECVQDMDHENMFWYRQDPGLGLRLIYFSYDVKMKEKGDIPEGYSVSREKKERFSLILESASTNQTSMYLCASRPTGTGTYNEQFFGPGTRLTVL.

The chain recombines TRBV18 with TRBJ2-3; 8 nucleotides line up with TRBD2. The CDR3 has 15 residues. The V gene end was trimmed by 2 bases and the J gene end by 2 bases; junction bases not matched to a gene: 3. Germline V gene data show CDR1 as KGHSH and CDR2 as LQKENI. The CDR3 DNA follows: TGTGCCAGCTCACCAACTAGCGGACACACAGATACGCAGTATTTT. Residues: CASSPTSGHTDTQYF.

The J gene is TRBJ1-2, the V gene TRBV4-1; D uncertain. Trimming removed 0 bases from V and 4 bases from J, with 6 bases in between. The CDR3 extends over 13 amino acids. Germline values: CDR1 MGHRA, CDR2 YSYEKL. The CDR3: CASSQDYGYGYTF. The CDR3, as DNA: TGCGCCAGCAGCCAAGATTACGGCTATGGCTACACCTTC.

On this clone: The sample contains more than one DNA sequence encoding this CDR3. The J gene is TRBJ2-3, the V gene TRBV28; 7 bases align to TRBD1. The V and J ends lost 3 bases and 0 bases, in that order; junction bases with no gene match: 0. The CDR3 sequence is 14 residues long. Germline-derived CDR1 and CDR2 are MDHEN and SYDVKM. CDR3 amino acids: CASSLGQSTDTQYF. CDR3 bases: TGTGCCAGCAGTTTGGGACAGAGCACAGATACGCAGTATTTT.

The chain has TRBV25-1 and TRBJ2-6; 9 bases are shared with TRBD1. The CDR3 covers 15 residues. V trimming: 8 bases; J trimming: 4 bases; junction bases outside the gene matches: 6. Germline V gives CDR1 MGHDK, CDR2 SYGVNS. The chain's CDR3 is CASGTGSDGANVLTF. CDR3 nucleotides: TGTGCCAGCGGGACAGGGTCGGACGGGGCCAACGTCCTGACTTTC.

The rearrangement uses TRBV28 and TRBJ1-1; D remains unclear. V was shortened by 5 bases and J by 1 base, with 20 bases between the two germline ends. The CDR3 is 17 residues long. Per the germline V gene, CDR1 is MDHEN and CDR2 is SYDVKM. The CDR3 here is CASSREGGAGKNTEAFF. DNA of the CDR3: TGTGCCAGCAGTCGGGAAGGTGGTGCCGGCAAGAACACTGAAGCTTTCTTT.

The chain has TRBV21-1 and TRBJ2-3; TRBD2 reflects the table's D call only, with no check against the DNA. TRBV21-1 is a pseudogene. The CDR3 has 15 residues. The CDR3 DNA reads TGTGCCAGCAGCAAGTTAACACTAGCAACGGATACGCAGTATTTT. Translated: CASSKLTLATDTQYF.

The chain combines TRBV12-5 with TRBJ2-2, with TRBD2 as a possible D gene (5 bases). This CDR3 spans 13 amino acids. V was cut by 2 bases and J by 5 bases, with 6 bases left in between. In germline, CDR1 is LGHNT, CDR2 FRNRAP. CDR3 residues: CASGLWETGELFF. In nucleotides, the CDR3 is TGTGCTAGTGGTTTGTGGGAGACCGGGGAGCTGTTTTTT.

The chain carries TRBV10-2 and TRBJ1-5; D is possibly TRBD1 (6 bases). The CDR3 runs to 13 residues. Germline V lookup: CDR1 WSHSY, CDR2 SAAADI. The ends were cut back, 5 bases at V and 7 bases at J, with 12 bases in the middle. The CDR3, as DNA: TGCGCCAGCAGTTACAGGGTAGGGCAGCCCCAGCATTTT. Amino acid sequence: CASSYRVGQPQHF.

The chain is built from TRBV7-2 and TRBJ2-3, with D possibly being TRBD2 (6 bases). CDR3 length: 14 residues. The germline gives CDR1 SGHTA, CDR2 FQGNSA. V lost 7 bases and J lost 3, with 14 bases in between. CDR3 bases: TGTGCCAGCACCCCGGGACTCACTACAGATACGCAGTATTTT. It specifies CASTPGLTTDTQYF.

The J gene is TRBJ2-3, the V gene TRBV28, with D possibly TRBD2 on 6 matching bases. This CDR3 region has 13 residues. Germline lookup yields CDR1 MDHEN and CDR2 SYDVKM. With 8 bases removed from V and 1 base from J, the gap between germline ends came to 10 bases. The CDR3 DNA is TGTGCCAGCGCTACGGGGGGCACAGATACGCAGTATTTT. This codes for CASATGGTDTQYF.